This T cell receptor (beta chain) was sequenced in a study of regulatory T cells in long-lasting Graves disease. Overall study context: Over 5 years of antithyroid drugs plus positive TSH receptor antibodies defined persistent Graves' disease.

In building TCR beta libraries, iRepertoire HTBI primers were used together with Arm-PCR of CDR3 regions. Via MiXCR, TCRdb re-called the multiplex PCR reads, giving one row per CDR3 protein. Of around 500,000 distinct CDR3 sequences in the sample, roughly 20% are singletons; the top ten hold approximately 8%. Germline values: CDR1 SEHNR, CDR2 FQNEAQ (reference sequence). The germline V and J ends were trimmed by 5 bases and 6 bases, with 17 bases remaining between them. CDR3 length: 14 residues. General study points: Persistent disease preferred TRBV28, TRBJ1-2 and TRBJ2-5; new disease, TRBV20-1 and TRBJ2-1. Comparison showed that persistent patients shared more public clonotypes (around 3,000) than new patients (approximately 930).

This clonotype was observed at least ten times. Antigen: not known. Time point defined: persistent/refractory GD, antithyroid drugs over 5 years with positive TRAb. Making the TCR library involved RNA that had been extracted from PBMCs. Patients came through an endocrinology department, and that department was in Xi'an, China. The clonotype was recovered from a female donor with Graves disease. This specimen consisted of peripheral blood mononuclear cells (PBMCs), obtained when the disease was refractory, from a patient treated with antithyroid drugs. The chain links TRBV7-9 to TRBJ2-7; possible D gene TRBD1, 6 bases. The CDR3 region has the DNA TGTGCCAGCAGCCGAGGGACCGCCAGGGGCGAGCAGTACTTC. Protein: CASSRGTARGEQYF.